This T cell receptor (beta chain) was identified in a study of tumor-infiltrating lymphocytes in oesophageal squamous cell carcinoma. TCRdb analysed the PCR reads with MiXCR anew, one entry per CDR3 protein. The profile shows around 23,000 distinct CDR3 sequences, around two fifths of them singletons. This clonotype showed up just a few times. The CDR3 totals 14 residues. The V gene lost 3 bases and the J gene lost 7 bases, with 15 bases spanning the gap. CDR1 and CDR2 (germline): MDHEN, SYDVKM. The sample comprised esophageal tumor tissue. The chain carries TRBV28 and TRBJ1-1, with D perhaps TRBD1 (5 bases). The sequence came from a male donor with esophageal squamous cell carcinoma. This CDR3 is CASSLDWGRGEAFF. CDR3 in DNA: TGTGCCAGCAGTTTGGACTGGGGGAGAGGTGAAGCTTTCTTT. Drawing the rest from reference TRBV28 and TRBJ1-1, the complete variable domain is DVKVTQSSRYLVKRTGEKVFLECVQDMDHENMFWYRQDPGLGLRLIYFSYDVKMKEKGDIPEGYSVSREKKERFSLILESASTNQTSMYLCASSLDWGRGEAFFGQGTRLTVV.